The clone carrying this TCR beta chain showed up just once. The V gene end was trimmed by 6 bases and the J gene end by 4 bases; junction bases not matched to a gene: 2. Germline loops: CDR1 SNHLY, CDR2 FYNNEI. The CDR3 is made up of 13 amino acids. Measured with immunoSEQ multiplex PCR; TCRdb has only the in-frame clones, and not every one. The data contain about 120,000 clones, 80% to 90% of them singletons. This sample is part of a study of blood T cell repertoires in COVID-19. This receptor was identified in a woman in her 70s with acute or convalescent COVID-19. The sample taken for sequencing was peripheral blood. The chain couples TRBV2 to TRBJ2-2; 7 bases align to TRBD1. This chain's CDR3 is CASRQGSTGELFF. The CDR3 bases are TGTGCCAGCAGACAGGGGAGCACCGGGGAGCTGTTTTTT.